The clone carrying this T cell receptor beta chain occurred many times. Its antigen is undetermined. These data originate in a study of CD8+CD57+ T cells in acquired aplastic anemia. For the study at large: Each DNA sample taken from sorted CD4+ and CD8+ cells came to 3 to 4 ug on average. Mean read depth for CD4+ cells from healthy donors was roughly 10 million.

Between the trimmed V and J ends, which lost 0 bases and 3 bases, there was a span of 24 bases. Germline V CDR1 and CDR2: SQVTM, ANQGSEA. The CDR3 is 19 amino acids. Whole-study findings and limits: Both patients and controls carried the same twenty-nine CD8+ CDR3 sequences. Patients were compared with controls for CD8+ Simpson's diversity, and no significant difference emerged.

Researchers used genomic DNA as the template to profile TCR beta VDJ and CDR3. One entry per CDR3 protein, called by TCRdb with MiXCR from the reads. The sample carries fewer than 200,000 distinct CDR3 sequences, about 60% recorded once. The TCR was taken from a human donor in good health. The chain employs TRBV29-1 and TRBJ2-1; perhaps TRBD2 as D (5 bases). Sample: sorted CD4+, CD8+, or CD8+CD57+ T cells (not recorded which) from PBMCs. DNA of the CDR3: TGCAGCGTTGAAGATATCGAGGGCTTTAGGGTCTCAAGCTACAATGAGCAGTTCTTC. Its translation: CSVEDIEGFRVSSYNEQFF.